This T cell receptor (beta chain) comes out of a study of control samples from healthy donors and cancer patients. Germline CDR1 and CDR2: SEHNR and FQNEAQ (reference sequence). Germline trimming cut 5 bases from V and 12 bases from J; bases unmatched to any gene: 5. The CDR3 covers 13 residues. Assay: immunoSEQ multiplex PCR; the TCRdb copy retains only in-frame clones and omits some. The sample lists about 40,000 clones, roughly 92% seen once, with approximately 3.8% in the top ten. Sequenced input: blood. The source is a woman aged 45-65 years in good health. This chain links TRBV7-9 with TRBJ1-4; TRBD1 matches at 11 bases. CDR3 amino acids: CASSRGQGGELFF. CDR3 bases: TGTGCCAGCAGCCGGGGACAGGGGGGTGAACTGTTTTTT. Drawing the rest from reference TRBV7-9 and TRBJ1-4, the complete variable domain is DTGVSQNPRHKITKRGQNVTFRCDPISEHNRLYWYRQTLGQGPEFLTYFQNEAQLEKSRLLSDRFSAERPKGSFSTLEIQRTEQGDSAMYLCASSRGQGGELFFGSGTQLSVL.